One sample yielded the 2 T cell receptor beta chains listed below, sequenced in a study of blood T cell repertoires in COVID-19. Libraries were prepared by immunoSEQ multiplex PCR; TCRdb keeps only in-frame clonotypes and omits some of them. In the table there are about 130,000 clones, roughly 87% of which are singletons. The sequencing sample was made of peripheral blood. The source of these receptors is a man older than 75 with active or convalescent COVID-19.

J is TRBJ1-4 and V is TRBV30, with TRBD1 matching over 12 bases. J gave up 8 bases and V 3 bases, and 7 bases lay outside the gene matches. The germline V gene encodes CDR1 GTSNPN and CDR2 SVGIG (reference sequence). This CDR3 has 15 amino acids. The CDR3 DNA sequence: TGTGCCTGGAGCGCTAGCGGGACAGGGGGCGAAAAACTGTTTTTT. It is translated as CAWSASGTGGEKLFF. The entire variable domain, with the rest obtained from reference TRBV30 and TRBJ1-4, is as follows: SQTIHQWPATLVQPVGSPLSLECTVEGTSNPNLYWYRQAAGRGLQLLFYSVGIGQISSEVPQNLSASRPQDRQFILSSKKLLLSDSGFYLCAWSASGTGGEKLFFGSGTQLSVL.

The chain uses TRBV5-1 and TRBJ1-2; 8 nucleotides agree with TRBD1. The CDR3 is made up of 13 amino acids. Germline lookup yields CDR1 SGHRS and CDR2 YFSETQ. Trimming took 5 bases from V and 8 from J; bases not matched to a gene: 8. Here the CDR3 reads CASSRDRTYGYTF. The CDR3 nucleotides are TGCGCCAGCAGTAGGGACAGGACATACGGCTACACCTTC.